The 24 T cell receptor beta chains listed next were all sequenced from one sample in a study of T cell repertoires in MIS-A myocarditis. Measured with immunoSEQ multiplex PCR; TCRdb has only the in-frame clones, and not every one. This repertoire shows 13,000 to 15,000 clones, around 70% found once; its top ten account for 50% to 75%. Source material: left ventricle heart tissue obtained at autopsy. The receptor source for this set is a man aged 18 to 30 with fulminant myocarditis from multisystem inflammatory syndrome in adults (MIS-A) after COVID-19.

The gene calls are TRBV27 and TRBJ2-7; 7 nucleotides match TRBD1. CDR3 length: 15 residues. V shed 3 bases and J 4 bases; nucleotides not matched to a gene: 9. CDR1 MNHEY and CDR2 SMNVEV come from the germline V gene (reference sequence). CDR3 bases: TGTGCCAGCAGTTTCCTGGCAGGGGGTAGGTACGAGCAGTACTTC. Amino acids: CASSFLAGGRYEQYF.

This clone occurred a few times. This sequence joins TRBV19 and TRBJ1-2; D unclear. This CDR3 is 14 amino acids long. V was pared by 3 bases and J by 7 bases, with 15 bases between. Germline-derived CDR1 and CDR2 are LNHDA and SQIVND (reference sequence). For the CDR3, the DNA is TGTGCCAGTAGTATTGTGAATTTGGACTCTGGCTACACCTTC. Protein product: CASSIVNLDSGYTF.

This chain links TRBV24-1 with TRBJ2-1, with 12 bases lining up with TRBD1. The V gene's germline CDR1 is KGHDR and CDR2 SFDVKD. V was clipped by 5 bases and J by 8 bases; unmatched bases: 6. The CDR3 length is 15 residues. In DNA, the CDR3 is TGTGCCACCAGTGGTGTAGGGACAGGGGGCGATGAGCAGTTCTTC. Translated: CATSGVGTGGDEQFF.

This chain connects TRBV7-2 to TRBJ2-5, with 7 bases lining up with TRBD2. From germline, CDR1 is SGHTA and CDR2 FQGNSA. This CDR3 is built from 14 residues. The V segment lost 3 bases and the J segment 3 bases; nucleotides outside the gene matches: 4. The CDR3 reads CASSFWGGEETQYF. The DNA of the CDR3 is TGTGCCAGCAGCTTTTGGGGGGGGGAAGAGACCCAGTACTTC.

The chain employs TRBV5-4 and TRBJ2-4, with D unresolved. Germline CDR1 is SGHNT and CDR2 is YYREEE (reference sequence). With 1 base removed from V and 0 bases from J, the gap between germline ends came to 5 bases. CDR3 length equals 14 residues. CDR3 protein: CASSLQLAKNIQYF. The CDR3 coding sequence is TGTGCCAGCAGCTTGCAACTAGCCAAAAACATTCAGTACTTC. Full variable domain (missing parts from reference TRBV5-4 and TRBJ2-4): ETGVTQSPTHLIKTRGQQVTLRCSSQSGHNTVSWYQQALGQGPQFIFQYYREEENGRGNFPPRFSGLQFPNYSSELNVNALELDDSALYLCASSLQLAKNIQYFGAGTRLSVL.

In its sample, this clone was seen once. The CDR3 region is CASSKTTGQGGVSYEQYF. In nucleotides, the CDR3 is TGTGCCAGCAGTAAAACCACTGGCCAGGGCGGGGTGTCCTACGAGCAGTACTTC. The J gene is TRBJ2-7, the V gene TRBV7-9; TRBD2 is a possible D gene (6 bases). The CDR3 sequence is 18 residues long. Trimming shortened V by 6 bases and J by 1 base, and 25 bases separated the two germline ends. Germline CDR1 reads SEHNR; CDR2 reads FQNEAQ (reference sequence).

This chain links TRBV9 with TRBJ2-2; 12 nucleotides line up with TRBD2. Germline CDR1 SGDLS, CDR2 YYNGEE. This CDR3 spans 19 amino acids. J lost 6 bases, V lost 3 bases, and 15 bases had no gene match. The CDR3 DNA reads as TGTGCCAGCAGCGCTCGGCCTAGCGGGGGGGCCGTCGGTGCCGGGGAGCTGTTTTTT. This codes for CASSARPSGGAVGAGELFF. The whole variable domain, remainder taken from reference TRBV9 and TRBJ2-2, is DSGVTQTPKHLITATGQRVTLRCSPRSGDLSVYWYQQSLDQGLQFLIQYYNGEERAKGNILERFSAQQFPDLHSELNLSSLELGDSALYFCASSARPSGGAVGAGELFFGEGSRLTVL.

The J gene is TRBJ2-7, the V gene TRBV7-8, with D possibly matching TRBD1 (6 bases). The CDR3 has 14 residues. CDR1 and CDR2 (germline): SGHVS, FQNEAQ. The V and J ends lost 0 bases and 3 bases respectively, with 9 bases between them. The CDR3 reads CASSLAGDIYEQYF. The CDR3 DNA follows: TGTGCCAGCAGCTTAGCAGGGGACATCTACGAGCAGTACTTC.

The chain joins TRBV19 to TRBJ2-3; 14 positions agree with TRBD2. V lost 8 bases, J lost 3 bases, and 4 bases stayed unmatched. The germline gives CDR1 LNHDA, CDR2 SQIVND (reference sequence). The CDR3 spans 15 residues. CDR3 nucleotide sequence: TGTGCCAGTGGTTGGACTAGCGGGAGGACAGATACGCAGTATTTT. Translated: CASGWTSGRTDTQYF.

This clone was counted a few times. The chain uses TRBV2 and TRBJ2-7, with TRBD1 matching 10 bases. The CDR3 is 18 residues long. From germline, CDR1 is SNHLY and CDR2 FYNNEI. V lost 6 bases to trimming and J lost 5 bases; unmatched junction nucleotides: 19. The CDR3 sequence: CASRRGGFGDRGDHEQYF. The DNA for the CDR3 is TGTGCCAGCAGGAGGGGCGGATTTGGGGACAGGGGAGACCACGAGCAGTACTTC.

This clone came up a few times. V is TRBV20-1 and J is TRBJ2-7; either TRBD1 or TRBD2 may fit D (6 bases each). The CDR3 runs 13 residues. Trimming shortened V by 3 bases and J by 2 bases, and 11 bases separated the two germline ends. The germline V gene encodes CDR1 DFQATT and CDR2 SNEGSKA (reference sequence). As DNA, the CDR3 is TGCAGTGCTAGTCGGAGGGGGACCTACGAGCAGTACTTC. This encodes CSASRRGTYEQYF.

V gene TRBV12-3 or TRBV12-4 combines with J gene TRBJ1-4; possible D gene TRBD1, 6 bases. V lost 6 bases to trimming and J lost 6 bases, with 11 bases between them. CDR3 length equals 13 residues. This CDR3 is CASRGAGDEKLFF. The CDR3 DNA reads as TGTGCCAGCAGGGGGGCAGGGGATGAAAAACTGTTTTTT.

The CDR3 spells CASRPVSVYEQYF. The DNA of the CDR3 is TGCGCCAGCAGGCCGGTGAGCGTTTACGAGCAGTACTTC. This rearrangement joins TRBV5-1 to TRBJ2-7; D remains unclear. Germline assignment: CDR1 SGHRS and CDR2 YFSETQ. V was clipped by 5 bases and J by 4 bases, with 13 bases between them. This CDR3 has 13 residues.

The rearrangement uses TRBV6-5 and TRBJ1-2; D might be TRBD1 (5 bases). The germline gives CDR1 MNHEY, CDR2 SVGAGI. The CDR3 runs 13 residues. V lost 6 bases to trimming and J lost 3 bases, with 11 bases between them. The CDR3 nucleotides read TGTGCCAGCAGATTGGGACGGCACTATGGCTACACCTTC. This gives the protein CASRLGRHYGYTF.

The rearrangement links TRBV19 to TRBJ2-1, with TRBD2 as a possible D gene (6 bases). Looked up from germline, CDR1 is LNHDA and CDR2 is SQIVND (reference sequence). The CDR3 totals 16 residues. V lost 4 bases to trimming and J lost 0 bases, with 13 bases between them. Here the CDR3 reads CASSTPGTFSYNEQFF. CDR3 sequence (DNA): TGTGCCAGTAGTACTCCCGGGACTTTCTCCTACAATGAGCAGTTCTTC.

The sample holds one count of this clone. The V and J genes are TRBV4-3 and TRBJ2-6, with D unresolved. The V and J ends lost 0 bases and 1 base respectively, with 10 bases between them. The CDR3 loop spans 17 amino acids. Germline CDR1 is LGHNA and CDR2 is YSLEER. The CDR3 reads CASSQERRGSGANVLTF. CDR3 DNA sequence: TGCGCCAGCAGCCAAGAACGCAGAGGTTCTGGGGCCAACGTCCTGACTTTC.

The V gene is TRBV15, the J gene TRBJ2-7; TRBD1 agrees at 11 bases. J was trimmed by 5 bases and V by 4 bases; bases with no gene match: 4. Germline V gene data show CDR1 as LNHNV and CDR2 as YYDKDF (reference sequence). CDR3 size: 14 residues. Written as DNA, the CDR3 is TGTGCCACCAGCAAGGGGACAGGGGGTCACGAGCAGTACTTC. Translated, it gives CATSKGTGGHEQYF.

The V call is TRBV10-3, the J call TRBJ2-7, with a weak D call TRBD2 (6 bases). Trimming stripped 0 bases from V and 12 bases from J, with 12 bases between. CDR3 size: 12 residues. The germline gives CDR1 ENHRY, CDR2 SYGVKD. CDR3 region: CAISESEGSRYF. The DNA of the CDR3 is TGTGCCATCAGTGAGTCGGAGGGGAGCCGGTACTTC.

The chain uses TRBV3-1 (or the pseudogene TRBV3-2) and TRBJ2-3; TRBD2 matches at 12 bases. V shed 4 bases and J 0 bases; nucleotides not matched to a gene: 11. This CDR3 region has 19 residues. CDR1 LGHDT and CDR2 YNNKEL come from the germline V gene (reference sequence). The CDR3 region has the DNA TGTGCCAGCAGCCCACCTCCGGGACTAGCGGGTAGAAGCACAGATACGCAGTATTTT. Translation gives CASSPPPGLAGRSTDTQYF.

J is TRBJ2-1 and V is TRBV3-1 (or the pseudogene TRBV3-2); D not certain. The CDR3 extends over 15 amino acids. V gave up 4 bases and J gave up 2 bases, with 12 bases separating them. Looked up from germline, CDR1 is LGHDT and CDR2 is YNNKEL (reference sequence). The CDR3 nucleotides are TGTGCCAGCAGCCTGGAGTTGCAGGCCTACAATGAGCAGTTCTTC. Protein product: CASSLELQAYNEQFF.

The chain carries TRBV6-5 and TRBJ2-2; D is undetermined. Germline CDR1 MNHEY, CDR2 SVGAGI. Deletions cut 6 bases from V and 6 bases from J, with 11 bases between. The CDR3 is made up of 13 amino acids. The CDR3 sequence: CASRVLAPGELFF. Here the CDR3 DNA reads TGTGCCAGCAGGGTCCTTGCGCCCGGGGAGCTGTTTTTT.

The CDR3 DNA sequence: TGTGCCAGCTCACCTACAGGAGGGGACACTGAAGCTTTCTTT. Amino acid sequence: CASSPTGGDTEAFF. This chain uses TRBV18 with TRBJ1-1, with D possibly TRBD1 on 5 matching bases. V was shortened by 3 bases and J by 3 bases, with 11 bases between the two germline ends. CDR3 length equals 14 residues. Germline assignment: CDR1 KGHSH and CDR2 LQKENI.

The chain is built from TRBV30 and TRBJ1-1; TRBD1 is a possible D gene (5 bases). The CDR3 contains 13 residues. CDR1 is GTSNPN and CDR2 is SVGIG in the germline V gene (reference sequence). Trimming removed 1 base from V and 4 bases from J, with 10 bases in between. CDR3: CAWSGDPGTEAFF. The CDR3, as DNA: TGTGCCTGGAGTGGGGACCCGGGCACTGAAGCTTTCTTT. The complete variable domain, with remaining parts taken from reference TRBV30 and TRBJ1-1, reads SQTIHQWPATLVQPVGSPLSLECTVEGTSNPNLYWYRQAAGRGLQLLFYSVGIGQISSEVPQNLSASRPQDRQFILSSKKLLLSDSGFYLCAWSGDPGTEAFFGQGTRLTVV.

The rearrangement joins TRBV9 to TRBJ1-2; D uncertain. Trimming left V 5 bases short and J 4 bases short, with 12 bases between. The V gene's germline CDR1 is SGDLS and CDR2 YYNGEE. The CDR3 covers 13 residues. The CDR3, as DNA: TGTGCCAGCAGTTCTACCACCGGCTATGGCTACACCTTC. Residues: CASSSTTGYGYTF.